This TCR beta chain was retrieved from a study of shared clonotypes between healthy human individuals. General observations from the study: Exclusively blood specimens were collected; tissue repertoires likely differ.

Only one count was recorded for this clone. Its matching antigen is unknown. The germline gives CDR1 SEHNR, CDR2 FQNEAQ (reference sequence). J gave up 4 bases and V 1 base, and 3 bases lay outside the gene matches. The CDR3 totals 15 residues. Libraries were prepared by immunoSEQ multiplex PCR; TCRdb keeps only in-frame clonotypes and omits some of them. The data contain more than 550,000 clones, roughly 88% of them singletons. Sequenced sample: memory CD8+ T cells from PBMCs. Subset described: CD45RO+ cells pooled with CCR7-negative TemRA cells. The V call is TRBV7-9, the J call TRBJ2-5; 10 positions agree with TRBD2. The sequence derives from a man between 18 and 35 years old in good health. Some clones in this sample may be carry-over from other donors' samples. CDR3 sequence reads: CASSLGTSGTETQYF. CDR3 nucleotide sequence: TGTGCCAGCAGCTTAGGAACTAGCGGGACAGAGACCCAGTACTTC.